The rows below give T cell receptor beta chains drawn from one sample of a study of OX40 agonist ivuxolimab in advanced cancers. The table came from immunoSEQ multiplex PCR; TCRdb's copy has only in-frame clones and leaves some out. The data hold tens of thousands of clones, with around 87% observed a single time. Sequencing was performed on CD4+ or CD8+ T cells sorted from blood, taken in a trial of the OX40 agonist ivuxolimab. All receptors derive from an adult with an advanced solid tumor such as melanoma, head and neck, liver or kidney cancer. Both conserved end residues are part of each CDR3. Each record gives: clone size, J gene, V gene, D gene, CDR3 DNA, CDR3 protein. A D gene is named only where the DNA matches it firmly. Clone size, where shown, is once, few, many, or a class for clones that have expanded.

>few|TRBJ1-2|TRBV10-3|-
TGTGCCATCAGTGAAGGGACCTTCAACTATGGCTACACCTTC
CAISEGTFNYGYTF
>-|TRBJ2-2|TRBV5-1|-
TGCGCCACCATGTCTCGGGAAACCGGGGAGCTGTTTTTT
CATMSRETGELFF
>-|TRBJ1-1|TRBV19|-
TGTGCCAGTAGTATTTTTAGGACAGCGAACACTGAAGCTTTCTTT
CASSIFRTANTEAFF
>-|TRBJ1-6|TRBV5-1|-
TGCGCCAGCAGCTTCACAGGGCTCCATAATTCACCCCTCCACTTT
CASSFTGLHNSPLHF
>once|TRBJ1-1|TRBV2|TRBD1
TGTGCCAGCAGTGACCGGACAGGCGGGGGGTGGGGCACTGAAGCTTTCTTT
CASSDRTGGGWGTEAFF
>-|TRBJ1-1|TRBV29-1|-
TGCAGCGTGTACACGGGGAACACTGAAGCTTTCTTT
CSVYTGNTEAFF
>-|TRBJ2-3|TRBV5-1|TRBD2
TGCGCCAGCAGCGTCGAGCGGGGGGCCGGCACAGATACGCAGTATTTT
CASSVERGAGTDTQYF
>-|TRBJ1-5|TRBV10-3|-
TGTGCCATCAGTGATCAAGAGGATAGCAATCAGCCCCAGCATTTT
CAISDQEDSNQPQHF
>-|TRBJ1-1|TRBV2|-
TGTGCCAGCACATATGAGGGGGTAGCTTTCTTT
CASTYEGVAFF
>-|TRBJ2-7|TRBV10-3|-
TGTGCCATCAGTGAGTCACCCAAAGCCACCTACGAGCAGTACTTC
CAISESPKATYEQYF
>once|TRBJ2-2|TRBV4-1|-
TGCGCCAGCAGCTGGACTTATAACACCGGGGAGCTGTTTTTT
CASSWTYNTGELFF
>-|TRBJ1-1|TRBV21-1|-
TGTGCCAGCAGCAAAGGGGTATCGGCTGGAGAAGCTTTCTTT
CASSKGVSAGEAFF
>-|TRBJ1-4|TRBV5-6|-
TGTGCCAGCACCCAAAAGCCAATCGAAAAACTGTTTTTT
CASTQKPIEKLFF
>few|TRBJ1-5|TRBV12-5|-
TGTGCTAGTGGTTTGGACACCCATCAGCCCCAGCATTTT
CASGLDTHQPQHF